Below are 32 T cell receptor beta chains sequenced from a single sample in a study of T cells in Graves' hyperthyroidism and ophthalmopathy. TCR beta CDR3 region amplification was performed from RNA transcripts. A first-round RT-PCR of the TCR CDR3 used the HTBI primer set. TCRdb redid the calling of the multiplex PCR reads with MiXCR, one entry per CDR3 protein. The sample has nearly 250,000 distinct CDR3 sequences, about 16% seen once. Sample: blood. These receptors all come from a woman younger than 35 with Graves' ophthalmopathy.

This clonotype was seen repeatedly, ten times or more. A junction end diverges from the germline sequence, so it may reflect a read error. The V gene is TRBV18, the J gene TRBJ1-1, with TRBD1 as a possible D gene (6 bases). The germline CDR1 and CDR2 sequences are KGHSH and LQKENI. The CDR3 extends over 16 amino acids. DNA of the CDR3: TGTACCAGCTCACCAAACCCGGGACACCAGAACACTGAAGCTTTCTTT. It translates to CTSSPNPGHQNTEAFF.

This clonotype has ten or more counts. CDR3 region: CASSLVVAGTPSESGGYTF. Here the CDR3 DNA reads TGTGCCAGCAGCTTGGTTGTAGCCGGGACTCCCTCGGAGTCGGGTGGCTACACCTTC. The chain is built from TRBV5-5 and TRBJ1-2, with D possibly being TRBD1 (5 bases). Germline V gene data show CDR1 as SGHKS and CDR2 as YYEKEE (reference sequence). The CDR3 has 19 amino acids. V dropped 0 bases and J dropped 7 bases, with 28 bases sitting between them.

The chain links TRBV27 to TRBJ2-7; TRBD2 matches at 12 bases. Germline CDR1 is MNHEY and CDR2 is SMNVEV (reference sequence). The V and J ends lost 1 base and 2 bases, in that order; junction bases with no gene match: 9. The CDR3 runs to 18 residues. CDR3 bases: TGTGCCAGCAGTTTATATACTAGCGGGGGGAAACCACCCTACGAGCAGTACTTC. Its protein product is CASSLYTSGGKPPYEQYF.

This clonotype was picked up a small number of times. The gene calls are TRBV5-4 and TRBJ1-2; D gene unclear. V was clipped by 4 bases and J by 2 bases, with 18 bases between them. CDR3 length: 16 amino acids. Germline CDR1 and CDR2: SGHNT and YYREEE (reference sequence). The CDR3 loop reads CASSVKGMPANYGYTF. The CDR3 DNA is TGTGCCAGCAGCGTAAAGGGAATGCCGGCAAACTATGGCTACACCTTC.

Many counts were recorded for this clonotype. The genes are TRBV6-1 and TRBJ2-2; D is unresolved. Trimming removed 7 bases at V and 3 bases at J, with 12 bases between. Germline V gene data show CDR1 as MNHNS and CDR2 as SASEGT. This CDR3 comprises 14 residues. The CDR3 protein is CASIKTEYTGELFF. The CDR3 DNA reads TGTGCCAGCATTAAAACAGAATACACCGGGGAGCTGTTTTTT.

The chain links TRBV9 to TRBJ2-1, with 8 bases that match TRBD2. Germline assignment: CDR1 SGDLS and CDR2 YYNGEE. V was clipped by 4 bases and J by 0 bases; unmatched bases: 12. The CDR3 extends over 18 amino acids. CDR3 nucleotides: TGTGCCAGCAGCCCCCCCCGAGTAGCGGGGCCCTCCTACAATGAGCAGTTCTTC. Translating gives CASSPPRVAGPSYNEQFF.

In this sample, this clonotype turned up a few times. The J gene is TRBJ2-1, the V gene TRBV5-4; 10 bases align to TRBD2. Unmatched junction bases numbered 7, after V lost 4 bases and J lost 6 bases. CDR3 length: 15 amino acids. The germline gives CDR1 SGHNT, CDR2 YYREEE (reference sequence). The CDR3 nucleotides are TGTGCCAGCAGCGGTCTAGCGGGAGCGGTCAATGAGCAGTTCTTC. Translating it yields CASSGLAGAVNEQFF.

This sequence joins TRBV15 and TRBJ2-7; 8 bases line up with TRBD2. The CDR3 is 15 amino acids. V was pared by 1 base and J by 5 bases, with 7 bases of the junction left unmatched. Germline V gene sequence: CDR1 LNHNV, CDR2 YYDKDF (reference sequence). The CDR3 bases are TGTGCCACCAGCAGAGGGACTAGCCCCTCACACGAGCAGTACTTC. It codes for CATSRGTSPSHEQYF.

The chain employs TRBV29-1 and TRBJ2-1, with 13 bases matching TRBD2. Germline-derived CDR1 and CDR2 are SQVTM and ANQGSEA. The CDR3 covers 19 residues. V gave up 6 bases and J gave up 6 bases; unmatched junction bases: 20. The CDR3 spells CSVCLIGTSGNILVNEQFF. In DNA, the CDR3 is TGCAGCGTCTGTTTGATCGGGACTAGCGGGAACATCCTGGTCAATGAGCAGTTCTTC.

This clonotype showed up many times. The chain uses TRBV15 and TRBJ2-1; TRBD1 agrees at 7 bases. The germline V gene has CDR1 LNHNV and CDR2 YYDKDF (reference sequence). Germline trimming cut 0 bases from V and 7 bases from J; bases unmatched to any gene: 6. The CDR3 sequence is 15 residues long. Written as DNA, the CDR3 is TGTGCCACCAGCAGAGATCGGGACAGTTTAAATGAGCAGTTCTTC. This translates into CATSRDRDSLNEQFF.

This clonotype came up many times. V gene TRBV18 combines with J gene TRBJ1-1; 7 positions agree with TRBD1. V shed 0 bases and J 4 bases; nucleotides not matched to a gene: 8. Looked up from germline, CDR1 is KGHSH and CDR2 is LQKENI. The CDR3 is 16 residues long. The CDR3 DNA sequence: TGTGCCAGCTCACCACCGGGTACAGGGGCTCTCACTGAAGCTTTCTTT. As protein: CASSPPGTGALTEAFF.

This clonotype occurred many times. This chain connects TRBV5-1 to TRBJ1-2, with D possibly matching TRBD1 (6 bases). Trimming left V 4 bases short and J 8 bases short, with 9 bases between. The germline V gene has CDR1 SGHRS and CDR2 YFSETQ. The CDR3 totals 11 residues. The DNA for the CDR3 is TGCGCCAGCAGCACAGGACAGGGCTACACCTTC. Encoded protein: CASSTGQGYTF. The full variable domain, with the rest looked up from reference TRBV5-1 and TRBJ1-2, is KAGVTQTPRYLIKTRGQQVTLSCSPISGHRSVSWYQQTPGQGLQFLFEYFSETQRNKGNFPGRFSGRQFSNSRSEMNVSTLELGDSALYLCASSTGQGYTFGSGTRLTVV.

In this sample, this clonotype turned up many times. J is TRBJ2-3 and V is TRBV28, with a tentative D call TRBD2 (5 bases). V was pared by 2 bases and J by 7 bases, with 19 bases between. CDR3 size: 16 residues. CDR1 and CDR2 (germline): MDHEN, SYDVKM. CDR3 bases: TGTGCCAGCAGTTTACCCCGGTATGCCCCGGGAAATACGCAGTATTTT. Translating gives CASSLPRYAPGNTQYF.

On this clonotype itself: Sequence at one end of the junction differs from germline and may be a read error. CDR3 sequence: CASSIGLASSNEQFF. CDR3 bases: TGTGCCAGTAGTATAGGACTAGCGTCCTCCAATGAGCAGTTCTTC. The chain carries TRBV19 and TRBJ2-1; 8 nucleotides align to TRBD2. The germline CDR1 and CDR2 sequences are LNHDA and SQIVND (reference sequence). This CDR3 has 15 residues. Drawing the rest from reference TRBV19 and TRBJ2-1, the complete variable domain is DGGITQSPKYLFRKEGQNVTLSCEQNLNHDAMYWYRQDPGQGLRLIYYSQIVNDFQKGDIAEGYSVSREKKESFPLTVTSAQKNPTAFYLCASSIGLASSNEQFFGPGTRLTVL.

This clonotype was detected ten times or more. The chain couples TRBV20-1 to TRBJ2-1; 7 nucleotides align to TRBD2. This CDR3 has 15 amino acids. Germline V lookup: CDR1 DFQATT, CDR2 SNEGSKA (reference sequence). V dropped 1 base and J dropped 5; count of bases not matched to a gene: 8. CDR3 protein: CSARGQAGINNEQFF. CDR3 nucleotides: TGCAGTGCTAGAGGTCAAGCGGGAATAAACAATGAGCAGTTCTTC.

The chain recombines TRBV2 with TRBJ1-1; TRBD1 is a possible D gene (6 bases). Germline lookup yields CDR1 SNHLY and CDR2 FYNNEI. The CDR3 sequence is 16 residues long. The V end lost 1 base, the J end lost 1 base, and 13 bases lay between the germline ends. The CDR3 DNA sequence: TGTGCCAGCAGTGAAGATGGTGGGGGCAGGAACACTGAAGCTTTCTTT. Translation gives CASSEDGGGRNTEAFF. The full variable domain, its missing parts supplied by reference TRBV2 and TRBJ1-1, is EPEVTQTPSHQVTQMGQEVILRCVPISNHLYFYWYRQILGQKVEFLVSFYNNEISEKSEIFDDQFSVERPDGSNFTLKIRSTKLEDSAMYFCASSEDGGGRNTEAFFGQGTRLTVV.

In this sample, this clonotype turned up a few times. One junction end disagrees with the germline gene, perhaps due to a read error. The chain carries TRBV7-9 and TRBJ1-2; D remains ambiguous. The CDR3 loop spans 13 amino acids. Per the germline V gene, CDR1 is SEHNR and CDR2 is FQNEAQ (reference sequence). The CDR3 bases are TGTGCCAGCAGCTACACGGAGCGAAGGGTCGGTGCCTTC. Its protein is CASSYTERRVGAF.

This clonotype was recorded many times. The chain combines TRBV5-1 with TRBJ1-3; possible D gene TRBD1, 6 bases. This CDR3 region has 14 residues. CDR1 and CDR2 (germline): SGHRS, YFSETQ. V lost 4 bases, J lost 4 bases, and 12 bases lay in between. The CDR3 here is CASSPSGTGNTIYF. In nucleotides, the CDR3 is TGCGCCAGCAGCCCCTCCGGGACAGGAAACACCATATATTTT.

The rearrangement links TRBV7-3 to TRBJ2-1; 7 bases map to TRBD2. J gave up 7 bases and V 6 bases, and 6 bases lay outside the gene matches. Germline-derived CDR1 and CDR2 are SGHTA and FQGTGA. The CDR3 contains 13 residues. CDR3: CASSTREGNEQFF. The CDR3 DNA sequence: TGTGCCAGCAGTACCAGGGAGGGGAATGAGCAGTTCTTC.

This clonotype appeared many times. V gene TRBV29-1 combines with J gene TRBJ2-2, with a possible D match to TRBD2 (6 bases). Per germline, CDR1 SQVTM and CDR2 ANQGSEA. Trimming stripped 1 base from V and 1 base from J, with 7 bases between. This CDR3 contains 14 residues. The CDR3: CSVEGLGNTGELFF. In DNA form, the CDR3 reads TGCAGCGTTGAAGGACTAGGGAACACCGGGGAGCTGTTTTTT.

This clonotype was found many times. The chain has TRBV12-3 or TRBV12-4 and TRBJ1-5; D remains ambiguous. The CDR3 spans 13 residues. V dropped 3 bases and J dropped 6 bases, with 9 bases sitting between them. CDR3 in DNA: TGTGCCAGCAGTTTCGTGGCTGGTCAGCCCCAGCATTTT. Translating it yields CASSFVAGQPQHF.

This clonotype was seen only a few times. Here the CDR3 DNA reads TGTGCCAGCAGCTTAGCAGGCAGGGGAGTGGTAACTGAAGCTTTCTTT. Its translation is CASSLAGRGVVTEAFF. This chain uses TRBV7-9 with TRBJ1-1, with D maybe TRBD1 (6 bases). Germline CDR1 is SEHNR and CDR2 is FQNEAQ (reference sequence). The ends were cut back, 0 bases at V and 5 bases at J, with 16 bases in the middle. This CDR3 has 16 residues. Together with reference TRBV7-9 and TRBJ1-1, the CDR3 gives the full variable domain: DTGVSQNPRHKITKRGQNVTFRCDPISEHNRLYWYRQTLGQGPEFLTYFQNEAQLEKSRLLSDRFSAERPKGSFSTLEIQRTEQGDSAMYLCASSLAGRGVVTEAFFGQGTRLTVV.

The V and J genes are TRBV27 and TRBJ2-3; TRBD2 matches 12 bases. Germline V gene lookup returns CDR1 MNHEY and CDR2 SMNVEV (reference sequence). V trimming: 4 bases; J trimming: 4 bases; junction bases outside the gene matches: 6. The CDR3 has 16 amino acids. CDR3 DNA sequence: TGTGCCAGCAGTTCTCTAGCGGGGGGGCTATCAGATACGCAGTATTTT. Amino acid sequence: CASSSLAGGLSDTQYF.

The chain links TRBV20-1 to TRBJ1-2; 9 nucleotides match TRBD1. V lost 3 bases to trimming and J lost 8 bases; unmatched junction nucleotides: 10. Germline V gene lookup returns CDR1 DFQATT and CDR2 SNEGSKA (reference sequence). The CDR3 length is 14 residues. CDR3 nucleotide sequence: TGCAGTGCTAGCCCGGGACAGGGAACAAGGGGCTACACCTTC. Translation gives CSASPGQGTRGYTF.

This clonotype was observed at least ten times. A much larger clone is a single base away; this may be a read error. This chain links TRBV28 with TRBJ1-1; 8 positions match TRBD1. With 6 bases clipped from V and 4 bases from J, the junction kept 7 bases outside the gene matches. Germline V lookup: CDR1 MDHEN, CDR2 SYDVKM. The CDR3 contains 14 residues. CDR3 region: CASSPAGGGTEAFF. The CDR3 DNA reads TGTGCCAGCAGCCCAGCAGGGGGCGGCACTGAAGCTTTCTTT.

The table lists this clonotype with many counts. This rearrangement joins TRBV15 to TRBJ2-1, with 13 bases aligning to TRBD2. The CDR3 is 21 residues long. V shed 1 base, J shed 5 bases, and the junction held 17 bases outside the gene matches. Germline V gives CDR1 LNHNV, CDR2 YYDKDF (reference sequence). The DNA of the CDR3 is TGTGCCACCAGCAGAGGGGGGCGGGGACTAGCGGGACCCCGCGGGAACAATGAGCAGTTCTTC. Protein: CATSRGGRGLAGPRGNNEQFF.

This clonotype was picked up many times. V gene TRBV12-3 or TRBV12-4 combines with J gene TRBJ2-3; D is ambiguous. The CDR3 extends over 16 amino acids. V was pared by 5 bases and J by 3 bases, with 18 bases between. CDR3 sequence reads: CASSAGISFATDTQYF. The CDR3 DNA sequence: TGTGCCAGCAGTGCTGGGATTTCCTTTGCGACAGATACGCAGTATTTT.

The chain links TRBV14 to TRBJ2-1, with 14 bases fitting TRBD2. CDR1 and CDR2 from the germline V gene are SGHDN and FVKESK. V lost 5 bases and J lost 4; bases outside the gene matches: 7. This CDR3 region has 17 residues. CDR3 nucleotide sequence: TGTGCCAGCAGCAAGACTAGCGGGGGGGCAGTATACAATGAGCAGTTCTTC. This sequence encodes CASSKTSGGAVYNEQFF.

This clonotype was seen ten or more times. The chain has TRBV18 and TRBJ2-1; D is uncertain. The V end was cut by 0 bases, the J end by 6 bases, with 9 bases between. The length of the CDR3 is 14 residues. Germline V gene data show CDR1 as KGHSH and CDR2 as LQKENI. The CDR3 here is CASSPPGGFNEQFF. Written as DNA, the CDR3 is TGTGCCAGCTCACCACCGGGCGGCTTCAATGAGCAGTTCTTC. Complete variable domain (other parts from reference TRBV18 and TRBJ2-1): NAGVMQNPRHLVRRRGQEARLRCSPMKGHSHVYWYRQLPEEGLKFMVYLQKENIIDESGMPKERFSAEFPKEGPSILRIQQVVRGDSAAYFCASSPPGGFNEQFFGPGTRLTVL.

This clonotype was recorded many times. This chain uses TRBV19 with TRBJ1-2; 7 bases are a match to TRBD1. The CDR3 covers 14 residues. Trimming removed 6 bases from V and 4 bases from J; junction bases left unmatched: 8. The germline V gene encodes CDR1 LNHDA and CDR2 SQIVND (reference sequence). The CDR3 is CASRTGDSGYGYTF. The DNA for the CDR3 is TGTGCCAGTAGAACAGGGGATTCCGGCTATGGCTACACCTTC.

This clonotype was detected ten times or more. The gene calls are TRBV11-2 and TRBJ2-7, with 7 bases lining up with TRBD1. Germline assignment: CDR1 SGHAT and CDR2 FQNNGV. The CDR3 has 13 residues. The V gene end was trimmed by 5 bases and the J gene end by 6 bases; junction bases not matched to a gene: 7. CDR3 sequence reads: CASSVRDRGEQYF. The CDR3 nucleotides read TGTGCCAGCAGCGTCCGGGACAGAGGCGAGCAGTACTTC. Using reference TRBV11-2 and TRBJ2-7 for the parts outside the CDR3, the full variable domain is EAGVAQSPRYKIIEKRQSVAFWCNPISGHATLYWYQQILGQGPKLLIQFQNNGVVDDSQLPKDRFSAERLKGVDSTLKIQPAKLEDSAVYLCASSVRDRGEQYFGPGTRLTVT.

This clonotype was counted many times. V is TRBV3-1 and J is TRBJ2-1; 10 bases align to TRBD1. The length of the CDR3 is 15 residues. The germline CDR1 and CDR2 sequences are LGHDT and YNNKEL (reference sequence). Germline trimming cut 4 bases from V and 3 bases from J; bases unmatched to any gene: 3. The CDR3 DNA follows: TGTGCCAGCAGCCCCGGACAGGGGGGCTACAATGAGCAGTTCTTC. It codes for CASSPGQGGYNEQFF.